These T cell receptor beta chains were read from a single sample in a study of cytomegalovirus exposure and HLA in healthy donors. Profiling relied on immunoSEQ multiplex PCR, and the TCRdb table lists in-frame clones only, not all of them. The repertoire has approximately 150,000 clones, 70% to 80% of them found once; the top ten carry 1.5% to 1.8%. The specimen was PBMCs. These receptors came from a man aged 35 to 55 in good health and CMV-seronegative. The CDR3 runs from the conserved cysteine through the conserved F or W. D genes are given only for firm matches. Some rows have no size entry. The others give once, few or many, or a class for an expanded clone.

>NA|TRBV11-3|few|TRBJ2-3
CASSPQASAGHTDTQYF
TGTGCCAGCAGCCCCCAGGCGTCGGCAGGGCACACAGATACGCAGTATTTT
>NA|TRBV30|NA|TRBJ2-4
CAWSVTGSQNIQYF
TGTGCCTGGAGTGTAACAGGGAGCCAAAACATTCAGTACTTC
>NA|TRBV7-9|NA|TRBJ2-2
CASSPNNRQAYTGELFF
TGTGCCAGCAGCCCGAACAACCGGCAGGCCTACACCGGGGAGCTGTTTTTT
>NA|TRBV6-5|NA|TRBJ2-7
CASSYSPNSYEQYF
TGTGCCAGCAGTTACAGCCCGAATTCCTACGAGCAGTACTTC
>NA|TRBV27|NA|TRBJ2-3
CASSPRGARTDTQYF
TGTGCCAGCAGCCCCCGGGGGGCTAGGACAGATACGCAGTATTTT
>TRBD2|TRBV9|NA|TRBJ2-2
CASSDSGTSANTGELFF
TGTGCCAGCAGCGATTCCGGGACTAGCGCGAACACCGGGGAGCTGTTTTTT
>NA|TRBV27|NA|TRBJ1-1
CASSPRGGRAMNTEAFF
TGTGCCAGCAGCCCGCGGGGAGGGAGGGCGATGAACACTGAAGCTTTCTTT
>NA|TRBV6-5|NA|TRBJ1-3
CASSPGSSRNTIYF
TGTGCCAGCAGTCCGGGGAGTTCGAGGAACACCATATATTTT
>TRBD1|TRBV7-9|NA|TRBJ1-2
CASSLGQGGDGYTF
TGTGCCAGCAGCTTAGGACAGGGGGGTGATGGCTACACCTTC
>NA|TRBV6-5|NA|TRBJ1-2
CASSDRGHYGYTF
TGTGCCAGCAGCGATCGAGGCCACTATGGCTACACCTTC
>NA|TRBV10-1|NA|TRBJ2-5
CASSEGGETQYF
TGCGCCAGCAGTGAGGGGGGCGAGACCCAGTACTTC
>NA|TRBV10-2|NA|TRBJ2-3
CASRRTQEGDTQYF
TGCGCCAGCCGCCGGACCCAGGAGGGAGATACGCAGTATTTT
>NA|TRBV14|NA|TRBJ1-2
CASSRQNYGYTF
TGTGCCAGCAGCCGGCAGAACTATGGCTACACCTTC
>TRBD2|TRBV5-6|NA|TRBJ2-2
CASSFPGEGNTGELFF
TGTGCCAGCAGCTTCCCCGGGGAGGGAAACACCGGGGAGCTGTTTTTT
>NA|TRBV6-1|few|TRBJ1-1
CASSEQGNTEAFF
TGTGCCAGCAGTGAACAGGGTAACACTGAAGCTTTCTTT
>NA|TRBV4-1|few|TRBJ2-7
CASSRPGGHEQYF
TGCGCCAGCAGCCGCCCGGGGGGCCACGAGCAGTACTTC
>NA|TRBV19|NA|TRBJ1-5
CASSIQGISNQPQHF
TGTGCCAGTAGTATTCAGGGTATCAGCAATCAGCCCCAGCATTTT
>NA|TRBV28|NA|TRBJ2-3
CASSLWQAPTDTQYF
TGTGCCAGCAGTTTATGGCAGGCGCCCACAGATACGCAGTATTTT
>TRBD1|TRBV28|NA|TRBJ1-5
CASSPGKGADQPQHF
TGTGCCAGCAGTCCAGGGAAGGGGGCGGATCAGCCCCAGCATTTT
>TRBD2|TRBV5-1|few|TRBJ2-7
CASSWGPLAGGTYEQYF
TGCGCCAGCAGCTGGGGGCCATTAGCGGGAGGAACCTACGAGCAGTACTTC
>NA|TRBV18|few|TRBJ2-1
CASSVSVSYNEQFF
TGTGCCAGCTCCGTAAGCGTTTCCTACAATGAGCAGTTCTTC
>TRBD2|TRBV7-2|NA|TRBJ2-5
CASTTGGAEQETQYF
TGTGCCAGCACAACGGGGGGAGCAGAACAAGAGACCCAGTACTTC
>NA|TRBV5-1|NA|TRBJ2-5
CASSTGRGETQYF
TGCGCCAGCAGCACCGGGAGAGGGGAGACCCAGTACTTC
>NA|TRBV27|NA|TRBJ1-1
CASSFGLRGGTEAFF
TGTGCCAGCAGTTTTGGCCTCCGGGGGGGTACTGAAGCTTTCTTT
>NA|TRBV2|NA|TRBJ2-1
CASGGYNEQFF
TGTGCCAGCGGGGGGTACAATGAGCAGTTCTTC
>NA|TRBV29-1|NA|TRBJ1-3
CSVEIPAGNTIYF
TGCAGCGTTGAAATCCCGGCTGGAAACACCATATATTTT
>NA|TRBV9|NA|TRBJ2-4
CASSSLPGAKNIQYF
TGTGCCAGCAGCTCCTTGCCGGGAGCCAAAAACATTCAGTACTTC
>TRBD2|TRBV2|NA|TRBJ2-2
CASVLAGANTGELFF
TGTGCCAGCGTACTAGCGGGGGCGAACACCGGGGAGCTGTTTTTT
>TRBD1|TRBV11-2|NA|TRBJ1-4
CASRRQGRGEKLFF
TGTGCCAGCAGACGACAGGGGCGTGGAGAAAAACTGTTTTTT
>TRBD2|TRBV28|NA|TRBJ2-3
CASPEPSGSVLLDTQYF
TGTGCCAGCCCCGAACCTAGCGGGAGCGTCCTCTTAGATACGCAGTATTTT
>NA|TRBV5-8|once|TRBJ1-3
CASSLTVRENGNTIYF
TGTGCCAGCAGCTTGACGGTTAGGGAGAATGGAAACACCATATATTTT
>NA|TRBV28|few|TRBJ2-3
CASSPGLSLDTQYF
TGTGCCAGCAGCCCCGGACTTTCATTAGATACGCAGTATTTT
>NA|TRBV15|NA|TRBJ1-2
CATSRRVEPNYGYTF
TGTGCCACCAGCAGGAGGGTAGAACCTAACTATGGCTACACCTTC
>TRBD2|TRBV9|NA|TRBJ2-1
CASSPRTSAFYNEQFF
TGTGCCAGCAGCCCACGGACTAGCGCCTTTTACAATGAGCAGTTCTTC
>TRBD1|TRBV5-1|NA|TRBJ2-5
CASSPLDRAMEETQYF
TGCGCCAGCAGCCCGCTGGACAGGGCCATGGAAGAGACCCAGTACTTC
>TRBD2|TRBV7-2|NA|TRBJ2-1
CASSLVAASGRMGQFF
TGTGCCAGCAGCTTAGTCGCGGCTAGCGGGAGAATGGGGCAGTTCTTC
>TRBD2|TRBV11-3|NA|TRBJ2-5
CASSLEADGRETQYF
TGTGCCAGCAGCTTAGAAGCGGACGGGAGGGAGACCCAGTACTTC
>NA|TRBV18|NA|TRBJ2-5
CASSHREETQYF
TGTGCCAGCTCACACAGAGAAGAGACCCAGTACTTC
>NA|TRBV6-5|NA|TRBJ1-2
CASRKSGFSNYGYTF
TGTGCCAGCAGAAAATCAGGGTTCTCAAACTATGGCTACACCTTC
>NA|TRBV6-5|NA|TRBJ1-2
CASSPPGGGYTF
TGTGCCAGCAGCCCACCCGGAGGGGGCTACACCTTC
>NA|TRBV19|NA|TRBJ1-5
CASSYDSAADQPQHF
TGTGCCAGTAGTTATGACTCTGCGGCGGATCAGCCCCAGCATTTT
>TRBD1|TRBV19|once|TRBJ1-5
CASSRQGGGQPQHF
TGTGCCAGTAGTAGACAGGGAGGAGGTCAGCCCCAGCATTTT